This T cell receptor beta chain was documented in a study of control samples from healthy donors and cancer patients. Assay: immunoSEQ multiplex PCR; the TCRdb copy retains only in-frame clones and omits some. The table lists 150,000 to 200,000 clones, just under 95% of them singletons. Specimen: blood. This receptor was obtained from a woman aged 60-70 years in good health.

In DNA form, the CDR3 reads TGTGCCAGCACGCCGTCAGGCAGACTACCTAACTATGGCTACACCTTC. This gives the protein CASTPSGRLPNYGYTF. The chain has TRBV6-6 and TRBJ1-2; D remains unclear. The CDR3 has 16 residues. V lost 7 bases, J lost 0 bases, and 18 bases lay in between. Germline CDR1 and CDR2: MNHNY and SVGAGI (reference sequence).